The 15 T cell receptor beta chains below were found in one sample sequenced in a study of vaccination effects on CD4 cells after COVID-19. What these receptors recognize is not known. Clones were sequenced by immunoSEQ multiplex PCR, and TCRdb holds only the in-frame ones, with some missing. The sample lists 20,000 to 25,000 clones, roughly four fifths occurring once. Expansion with viral peptide pools was applied to antigen-specific CD4+ T cells by the ViraFEST assay prior to sequencing. Once cultured for approximately 10 days, the cells underwent separation to obtain CD4+ T cells. Vaccinated recipients, who were negative for nucleocapsid antibodies, had no history of SARS-CoV-2 infection. The source material was CD4+ T cells from PBMCs cultured with HCoV-NL63 spike peptides, sampled before COVID-19 vaccination. These receptors originate from a human donor who received a COVID-19 vaccine.

The rearrangement joins TRBV5-1 to TRBJ2-3, with TRBD2 matching 9 bases. The CDR3 has 16 amino acids. V trimming: 0 bases; J trimming: 5 bases; junction bases outside the gene matches: 7. The germline gives CDR1 SGHRS, CDR2 YFSETQ. The CDR3 loop is CASSLEGSGSRDTQYF. CDR3 in DNA: TGCGCCAGCAGCTTGGAGGGTAGCGGGAGCCGAGATACGCAGTATTTT.

This chain connects TRBV9 to TRBJ2-3, with 8 bases matching TRBD2. With V trimmed by 0 bases and J by 5 bases, 8 bases remained unmatched. The CDR3 loop spans 16 amino acids. Per germline, CDR1 SGDLS and CDR2 YYNGEE. The CDR3 sequence: CASSVADRGGQDTQYF. CDR3 DNA: TGTGCCAGCAGCGTAGCTGACCGGGGGGGCCAAGATACGCAGTATTTT.

V is TRBV7-8 and J is TRBJ2-1; TRBD2 agrees at 7 bases. Germline CDR1 SGHVS, CDR2 FQNEAQ. With V trimmed by 1 base and J by 4 bases, 4 bases remained unmatched. The CDR3 contains 15 residues. The CDR3 coding sequence is TGTGCCAGCAGCTTAGGAGGGAGGGAGTACAATGAGCAGTTCTTC. The encoded protein is CASSLGGREYNEQFF.

V and J are TRBV30 and TRBJ2-3; D remains unclear. Germline CDR1 reads GTSNPN; CDR2 reads SVGIG (reference sequence). The V and J ends lost 2 bases and 4 bases respectively, with 4 bases between them. The CDR3 contains 11 residues. Written as DNA, the CDR3 is TGTGCCTGGAGTAAACCAGATACGCAGTATTTT. This gives the protein CAWSKPDTQYF.

The table lists this clone with a few counts. The chain combines TRBV12-3 or TRBV12-4 with TRBJ2-3; TRBD1 is a possible D gene (6 bases). The V gene lost 7 bases and the J gene lost 5 bases, with 10 bases spanning the gap. CDR3 length: 12 residues. The CDR3 DNA reads as TGTGCCAGCATGTTAGGGGGAGATACGCAGTATTTT. Encoded protein: CASMLGGDTQYF.

This clone was detected a few times. The chain couples TRBV2 to TRBJ1-5; 8 bases are a match to TRBD1. CDR1 is SNHLY and CDR2 is FYNNEI in the germline V gene. With V trimmed by 5 bases and J by 4 bases, 7 bases remained unmatched. This CDR3 is 15 amino acids long. The CDR3 DNA sequence: TGTGCCAGCAGTTCACGGGACAGGCTTAATCAGCCCCAGCATTTT. Amino acid sequence: CASSSRDRLNQPQHF.

The chain combines TRBV5-4 with TRBJ2-1; D gene unclear. CDR3 length: 14 amino acids. From germline, CDR1 is SGHNT and CDR2 YYREEE (reference sequence). V lost 1 base and J 6 bases, leaving 11 bases between the germline ends. The CDR3 bases are TGTGCCAGCAGCTTGTCCCGACCCCCCAATGAGCAGTTCTTC. This codes for CASSLSRPPNEQFF.

This chain uses TRBV19 with TRBJ1-1; 7 nucleotides match TRBD1. This CDR3 comprises 13 residues. The V segment lost 3 bases and the J segment 11 bases; nucleotides outside the gene matches: 9. Germline lookup yields CDR1 LNHDA and CDR2 SQIVND (reference sequence). CDR3 region: CASSIGRQGRAFF. Written as DNA, the CDR3 is TGTGCCAGTAGTATTGGGAGACAGGGTCGGGCTTTCTTT.

The CDR3 DNA reads as TGTGCCAGCAGCTCCGGGACTAGCAGGAGTCTTGGAGAGACCCAGTACTTC. Amino acid sequence: CASSSGTSRSLGETQYF. The chain joins TRBV5-4 to TRBJ2-5; 9 bases are shared with TRBD2. In germline, CDR1 is SGHNT, CDR2 YYREEE (reference sequence). J lost 4 bases, V lost 3 bases, and 13 bases had no gene match. The CDR3 runs to 17 residues.

This clone was counted a few times. The rearrangement uses TRBV6-2 or TRBV6-3 and TRBJ2-2; D perhaps matches TRBD2 (5 bases). This CDR3 is built from 15 residues. Germline assignment: CDR1 MNHEY and CDR2 SVGEGT. The V end was cut by 0 bases, the J end by 2 bases, with 7 bases between. CDR3: CASSYSAVNTGELFF. CDR3 in DNA: TGTGCCAGCAGTTACTCAGCGGTTAACACCGGGGAGCTGTTTTTT.

The chain has TRBV10-2 and TRBJ1-2; unclear D gene. The CDR3 has 13 amino acids. Germline CDR1 reads WSHSY; CDR2 reads SAAADI. Trimming took 6 bases from V and 0 from J, leaving 8 bases between them. The CDR3 nucleotides read TGCGCCAGCAGCCCGGGAACTAACTATGGCTACACCTTC. It yields the protein CASSPGTNYGYTF.

This sequence joins TRBV3-1 (or the pseudogene TRBV3-2) and TRBJ2-1; no clear D gene. V gave up 2 bases and J gave up 0 bases, with 11 bases separating them. The germline gives CDR1 LGHDT, CDR2 YNNKEL (reference sequence). The CDR3 length is 16 residues. The CDR3 region is CASSQPHRLSYNEQFF. The CDR3 bases are TGTGCCAGCAGCCAACCCCACAGACTCTCCTACAATGAGCAGTTCTTC.

The chain is built from TRBV19 and TRBJ2-3, with TRBD1 matching over 10 bases. The V and J ends lost 5 bases and 4 bases, in that order; junction bases with no gene match: 3. The CDR3 runs 14 residues. Germline V lookup: CDR1 LNHDA, CDR2 SQIVND (reference sequence). The CDR3 sequence is CASSQTGGSDTQYF. CDR3 in DNA: TGTGCCAGTAGTCAGACAGGGGGCTCAGATACGCAGTATTTT.

This chain uses TRBV10-3 with TRBJ1-2; D is uncertain. The CDR3 has 15 residues. CDR1 is ENHRY, CDR2 SYGVKD, per germline. V dropped 2 bases and J dropped 1 base, with 11 bases sitting between them. The CDR3 DNA reads TGTGCCATCAGTGAGCTGCACGGAGGTAACTATGGCTACACCTTC. Translating it yields CAISELHGGNYGYTF.

This clone occurred once. The chain recombines TRBV5-1 with TRBJ2-1; D may correspond to TRBD1 or TRBD2 (5 bases each). The germline gives CDR1 SGHRS, CDR2 YFSETQ. The CDR3 spans 15 residues. The ends were cut back, 0 bases at V and 5 bases at J, with 12 bases in the middle. This chain's CDR3 is CASSLAGTRDNEQFF. The CDR3 DNA reads TGCGCCAGCAGCTTGGCCGGGACCCGCGACAATGAGCAGTTCTTC.